Sequencing of this T cell receptor (beta chain) was carried out in a study of identifying expanded T cells in peripheral blood. General study findings and limits: About 1.2 clones differed between technical replicates, versus about 15 and 19 over time.

Collection occurred without any documented infections or immune events in donors. This clone was detected only a few times. Antigen specificity is unknown. The V end was cut by 0 bases, the J end by 3 bases, with 4 bases between. The CDR3 has 13 amino acids. Germline V gives CDR1 SGDLS, CDR2 YYNGEE. Profiled with immunoSEQ multiplex PCR; TCRdb holds only in-frame clones, not every one. The sample carries approximately 120,000 clones, around 89% recorded once. This TCR was recovered from a person aged 18-70 years in good health. V and J are TRBV9 and TRBJ2-1; unclear D gene. The sequencing sample was made of blood. CDR3 nucleotide sequence: TGTGCCAGCAGCGTAGCCAGCTACAATGAGCAGTTCTTC. It yields the protein CASSVASYNEQFF.